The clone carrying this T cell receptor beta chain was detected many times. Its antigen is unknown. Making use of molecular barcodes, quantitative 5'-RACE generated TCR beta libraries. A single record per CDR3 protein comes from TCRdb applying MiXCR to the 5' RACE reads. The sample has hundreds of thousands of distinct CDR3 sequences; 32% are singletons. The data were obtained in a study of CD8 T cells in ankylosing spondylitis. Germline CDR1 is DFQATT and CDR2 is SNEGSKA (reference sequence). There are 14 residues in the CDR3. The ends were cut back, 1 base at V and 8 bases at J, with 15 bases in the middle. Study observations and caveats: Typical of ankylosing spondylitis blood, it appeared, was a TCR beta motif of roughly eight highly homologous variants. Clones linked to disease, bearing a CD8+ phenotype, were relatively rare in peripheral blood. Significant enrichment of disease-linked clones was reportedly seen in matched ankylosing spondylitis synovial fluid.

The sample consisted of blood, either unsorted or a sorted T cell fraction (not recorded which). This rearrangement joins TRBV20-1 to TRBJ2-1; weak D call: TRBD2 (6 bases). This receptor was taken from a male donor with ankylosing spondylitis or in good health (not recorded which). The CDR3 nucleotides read TGCAGTGCTAGAGTAATCGGGGGTTTCGATGAGCAGTTCTTC. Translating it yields CSARVIGGFDEQFF.